Presented here are 10 T cell receptor beta chains from one specimen sequenced in a study of early T cells in non-severe SARS-CoV-2 infection. Via MiXCR, TCRdb re-called the 5' RACE reads, giving one row per CDR3 protein. The profile covers roughly 80,000 distinct CDR3 sequences, with around 15% appearing a single time and around 3.3% taken by the ten largest. Sequencing was done on a sample of whole blood. These receptors were obtained from an adult who was a healthcare worker with PCR-confirmed SARS-CoV-2 infection or an uninfected control (not recorded which).

V is TRBV14 and J is TRBJ2-1; 7 positions agree with TRBD2. J was trimmed by 5 bases and V by 3 bases; bases with no gene match: 10. Germline lookup yields CDR1 SGHDN and CDR2 FVKESK. This CDR3 has 16 residues. CDR3 coding DNA: TGTGCCAGCAGCCACCGACTAGCCTATTCGCACAATGAGCAGTTCTTC. Protein product: CASSHRLAYSHNEQFF.

This clonotype was seen repeatedly, ten times or more. This chain uses TRBV18 with TRBJ2-7; tentatively, D is TRBD1 (6 bases). The CDR3 is 14 amino acids. Germline CDR1 KGHSH, CDR2 LQKENI. V lost 7 bases, J lost 0 bases, and 13 bases lay in between. DNA of the CDR3: TGTGCCAGCTTCTCCGGGACATCCTCCTACGAGCAGTACTTC. Protein product: CASFSGTSSYEQYF.

There are many counts of this clonotype. The chain employs TRBV28 and TRBJ2-7; D possibly matches TRBD1 or TRBD2 (5 bases each). This CDR3 has 14 residues. Germline V CDR1 and CDR2: MDHEN, SYDVKM. Deletions cut 1 base from V and 0 bases from J, with 7 bases between. The CDR3 DNA reads TGTGCCAGCAGTTTATCAGGGAGCTCCTACGAGCAGTACTTC. Its protein product is CASSLSGSSYEQYF.

This clonotype has ten or more counts. The chain joins TRBV11-2 to TRBJ1-6, with a tentative D call TRBD1 (5 bases). The CDR3 totals 13 residues. Trimming left V 2 bases short and J 13 bases short, with 12 bases between. Germline-derived CDR1 and CDR2 are SGHAT and FQNNGV. The CDR3 region is CASSLQGVAPLHF. The CDR3 DNA reads as TGTGCCAGCAGCTTACAAGGGGTGGCGCCCCTCCACTTT.

This clonotype was recorded a few times. This chain uses TRBV12-3 or TRBV12-4 with TRBJ1-1; TRBD1 is a possible D gene (6 bases). This CDR3 region has 15 residues. V lost 6 bases and J lost 10, with 24 bases in between. The CDR3 DNA reads TGTGCCAGCAGCCAGCCCTCAACAGGGACGTTTGCAGCTTTCTTT. Protein product: CASSQPSTGTFAAFF.

This clonotype was observed a handful of times. This sequence joins TRBV7-9 and TRBJ1-2, with 9 bases lining up with TRBD1. After removal of 4 bases from V and 7 bases from J, the junction contained 7 bases not matched to a gene. The CDR3 is 14 residues long. Per germline, CDR1 SEHNR and CDR2 FQNEAQ (reference sequence). CDR3: CASSSTGGAGGYTF. The CDR3 DNA reads as TGTGCCAGCAGCTCTACAGGGGGCGCAGGTGGCTACACCTTC.

The rearrangement links TRBV27 to TRBJ2-7; D gene ambiguous. Per the germline V gene, CDR1 is MNHEY and CDR2 is SMNVEV (reference sequence). Trimming cost V 5 bases and J 0 bases, with 8 bases left between them. CDR3 length: 13 residues. The CDR3 DNA follows: TGTGCCAGCAGTCCGGGTTACTCCTACGAGCAGTACTTC. Protein sequence: CASSPGYSYEQYF.

This clonotype was picked up a small number of times. The chain recombines TRBV12-3 or TRBV12-4 with TRBJ2-1; no reliable D call. V lost 6 bases to trimming and J lost 10 bases, with 25 bases between them. CDR3 length: 16 amino acids. The CDR3 protein is CASSVMGNGDFVEQFF. The CDR3 coding sequence is TGTGCCAGCAGCGTCATGGGGAACGGTGATTTCGTGGAGCAGTTCTTC.

This clonotype was seen a handful of times. A read error may account for a junction end that differs from germline. The chain employs TRBV19 and TRBJ2-7; tentative D call: TRBD1 (5 bases). CDR3 size: 14 residues. Germline CDR1 and CDR2: LNHDA and SQIVND (reference sequence). Here the CDR3 DNA reads TGCTCGACACCCACCAGGGCTTTTTTCCACGAGCAGTACTTC. Its protein is CSTPTRAFFHEQYF.

V and J are TRBV29-1 and TRBJ2-7, with a possible D match to TRBD2 (6 bases). CDR3 length: 14 residues. Germline CDR1 reads SQVTM; CDR2 reads ANQGSEA. The germline V and J ends were trimmed by 6 bases and 3 bases, with 18 bases remaining between them. In DNA, the CDR3 is TGCAGCGTCCGCAGGGATGGAGGGAACTACGAGCAGTACTTC. The encoded protein is CSVRRDGGNYEQYF.